This T cell receptor (beta chain) was captured in a study of OX40 agonist ivuxolimab in advanced cancers. Background on the study: An anti-OX40 (CD134) antibody with agonistic activity, ivuxolimab, was administered to patients. Patients assigned to dose escalation were diagnosed with hepatocellular carcinoma, melanoma, renal cell or head and neck cancer.

Germline CDR1 SNHLY, CDR2 FYNNEI. The CDR3 is made up of 17 amino acids. The junction had 6 bases not matched to a gene; V was cut back by 4 bases and J by 0 bases. Using immunoSEQ multiplex PCR, the repertoire was profiled, and TCRdb retains in-frame clones only, with some absent. Of some 39,000 clones in the sample, 80% to 85% were seen once. The starting material was CD4+ or CD8+ T cells sorted from blood, obtained in a trial of the OX40 agonist ivuxolimab. The origin of this receptor is an adult with an advanced solid tumor such as melanoma, head and neck, liver or kidney cancer. V usage is TRBV2 and J usage is TRBJ2-1, with TRBD2 identical over 10 bases. The CDR3: CASSGTSGESSYNEQFF. The CDR3 DNA sequence: TGTGCCAGCAGTGGGACTAGCGGAGAGAGCTCCTACAATGAGCAGTTCTTC. Using reference TRBV2 and TRBJ2-1 for the parts outside the CDR3, the full variable domain is EPEVTQTPSHQVTQMGQEVILRCVPISNHLYFYWYRQILGQKVEFLVSFYNNEISEKSEIFDDQFSVERPDGSNFTLKIRSTKLEDSAMYFCASSGTSGESSYNEQFFGPGTRLTVL.